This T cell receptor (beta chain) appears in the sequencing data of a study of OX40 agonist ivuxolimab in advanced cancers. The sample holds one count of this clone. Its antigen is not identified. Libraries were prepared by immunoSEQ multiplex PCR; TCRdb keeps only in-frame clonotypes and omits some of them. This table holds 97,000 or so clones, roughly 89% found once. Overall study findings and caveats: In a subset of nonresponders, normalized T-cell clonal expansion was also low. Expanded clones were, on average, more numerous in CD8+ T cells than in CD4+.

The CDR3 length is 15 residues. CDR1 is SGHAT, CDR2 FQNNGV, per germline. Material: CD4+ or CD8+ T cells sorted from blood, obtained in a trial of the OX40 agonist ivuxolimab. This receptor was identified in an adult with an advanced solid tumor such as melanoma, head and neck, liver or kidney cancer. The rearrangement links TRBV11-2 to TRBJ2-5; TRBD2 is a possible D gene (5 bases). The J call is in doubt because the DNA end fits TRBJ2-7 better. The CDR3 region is CASSLGGPGGYEQYF. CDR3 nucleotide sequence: TGTGCCAGCAGCTTAGGAGGGCCCGGAGGCTACGAGCAGTACTTC.